The source of this T cell receptor beta chain is a study of tumor-infiltrating lymphocytes in primary liver carcinoma (dated by TCRdb to about 2017). Regarding the study in general: Of the five patients (three men and two women, aged 30 to 69 years), four had hepatocellular carcinoma and one had combined HCC and intrahepatic cholangiocarcinoma. Tumors of the five patients were stage T1-T3 N0M0 with maximum diameters of roughly 4 to 10 cm. Samples yielded roughly 3.65 to 7.13 million productive TCRbeta reads; read depth did not differ significantly between tissue types. TCRbeta repertoire sequencing, expression microarrays and whole-exome sequencing were combined in the study across five regions of each liver tumor, with adjacent normal tissue and blood also included. A total of roughly 35 specimens from 5 patients, comprising approximately 25 tumor regions, 5 adjacent noncancerous liver tissues and 5 peripheral blood samples, were covered by TCRbeta repertoire sequencing. The roughly 27 tumor region samples were profiled with Agilent mRNA microarrays so that TCRbeta repertoire diversity could be related to the local molecular phenotype. Reproducibility between technical replicate repertoires was high, with correlation coefficients above 0.98 and mean shared-clone rates about 0.9. What the work shows at the level of the full study, not this receptor alone: Because the samples were bulk and unsorted, CD4+ and CD8+ T cell repertoires could not be compared. The study included only four to six patients, and the authors note findings should be validated in a larger study. Repertoire overlap was found to be higher between tumor regions (mean around 35%) than between tumor-adjacent (about 17%) or tumor-blood (14%) pairs, consistent with antigen-driven expansion. Only roughly 8-24% of top clones appeared in all five regions of a tumor, which suggests that tumor-infiltrating T cells are spatially heterogeneous. Only the TCR beta chain was sequenced, which likely underestimates true repertoire diversity because unpaired alpha chains were not captured. The top 250 clones accounted for a significantly greater share of the repertoire in tumors than in blood (p = 0.039).

Starting from about 550 ng total RNA, TCRbeta-specific cDNA was produced by reverse transcription with a constant-region primer and ProtoScript II reverse transcriptase. Construction of the TCRbeta libraries relied on three nested rounds of multiplex PCR, following a slightly modified ARM-PCR procedure. The first two PCR rounds used multiplex TRBV1-TRBV30 forward primers with a Cbeta reverse primer, each for roughly 10 cycles. Sample barcodes and Illumina adapters were attached in a final 25-cycle PCR using Deep VentR polymerase. Before sequencing, amplicons of 200-500 bp were gel-purified using a QIAquick gel extraction kit. The TCRbeta amplicons were sequenced with 250-bp paired-end reads on an Illumina HiSeq 2500. Per the authors' processing: Reads were quality-trimmed with Trimmomatic v0.33, and paired reads were merged with FLASH v1.2.11 to recover full CDR3 sequences. V, D and J germline segments were assigned to the rearranged TCRbeta sequences by MiGEC v1.2.1b. VDJtools v1.0.0 computed clonotype statistics and Shannon-Wiener diversity indices. To cut down on sampling bias, every analysis after diversity analysis relied on just the 250 most abundant clonotypes from each sample. TCRdb trimmed the raw reads at Q25, called clones with MiXCR and kept productive beta chains. Each CDR3 protein appears once, grouped with its most common genes and DNA. In this record, the V and J calls reflect TCRdb's handling and not the investigators' own analysis. This sample is represented by 45,000 to 65,000 distinct CDR3 sequences; over 75% of them were singletons. The ten largest make up around 22% of the sample.

This clonotype is assessed as medium-sized (0.01 to 0.1%). Its recognized antigen is unknown. Within one base of it there is no much larger clone, and no base qualities were kept. Total RNA and DNA were co-extracted without cell sorting from around 20-30 mg of bulk tissue using the AllPrep DNA/RNA mini kit. Between late 2015 and early 2016, five patients in China with histopathologically diagnosed primary liver carcinoma had surgical resection. Chronic HBV infection was present in the patients, and the patients were treatment-naive at sampling. Five spatially separated regions were sampled per tumor: superior, inferior, left-lateral and right-lateral poles, plus the tumor centre. Histology showed that every tumor sample contained more than 75% viable tumor cells. Fresh tumor and adjacent tissue pieces were bisected; one half was stored in RNAlater at -80°C, the other sent for histology. The germline V and J ends show losses of 0 bases and 4 bases respectively, and no gene match explains 3 bases of the junction. Via the germline V gene, CDR1 is LGHNA and CDR2 YNFKEQ. The CDR3 sequence holds 15 residues, the cysteine and phenylalanine included. Only the CDR3 portion is preserved as DNA: 45 bases, with reading frame beginning at the first base.

The sequence is built from TRBV4-2 and TRBJ1-1; TRBD1 lines up with 9 middle nucleotides. The sequenced material came from liver tumor tissue from sampling region 5. The cell subset or site label of this sample denotes: tumor region T5, tumor centre. The receptor was isolated from a middle-aged man with primary liver carcinoma and hepatitis B virus infection. The sequenced DNA is TGTGCCAGCAGCCAAGAGGTGACAGGGGGCACTGAAGCTTTCTTT. Its translation is CASSQEVTGGTEAFF.